This T cell receptor (beta chain) was sequenced in a study of blood T cell repertoires in COVID-19. Germline V CDR1 and CDR2: SGHAT, FQNNGV. The CDR3 consists of 15 residues. The V gene end was trimmed by 3 bases and the J gene end by 2 bases; junction bases not matched to a gene: 5. Some clones are missing from TCRdb's copy, which holds only in-frame ones; the method was immunoSEQ multiplex PCR. The sample holds around 310,000 clones, over 85% seen once. The chain links TRBV11-2 to TRBJ2-7; 9 positions agree with TRBD2. The source is a woman aged 30 to 39 who had recovered from COVID-19. Material for sequencing was PBMCs or T cells enriched from blood (not recorded which). The CDR3 coding sequence is TGTGCCAGCAGCTTTGCCCTAGCGGGGCCCTACGAGCAGTACTTC. It translates to CASSFALAGPYEQYF. The full variable domain, in which reference TRBV11-2 and TRBJ2-7 provide the parts outside the CDR3, is EAGVAQSPRYKIIEKRQSVAFWCNPISGHATLYWYQQILGQGPKLLIQFQNNGVVDDSQLPKDRFSAERLKGVDSTLKIQPAKLEDSAVYLCASSFALAGPYEQYFGPGTRLTVT.